Each of the 20 T cell receptor beta chains below was sequenced from the same sample in a study of cytomegalovirus exposure and HLA in healthy donors. The PCR was carried out with 60 Vbeta primers and 13 Jbeta primers. The data were produced by immunoSEQ multiplex PCR, yet TCRdb's version contains in-frame clones alone and is incomplete. The table records more than 140,000 clones, 64% of them present only once. The sequenced material came from PBMCs. These receptors were collected from a woman between 25 and 40 years old in good health and CMV-seropositive.

The rearrangement uses TRBV7-8 and TRBJ2-5; D might be TRBD1 (8 bases). The length of the CDR3 is 17 residues. V was clipped by 4 bases and J by 4 bases, with 22 bases between them. CDR1 and CDR2 from the germline V gene are SGHVS and FQNEAQ. The CDR3 DNA is TGTGCCAGCAGCTCCTTGACAGGGGCGGGGGTGGGAGAGACCCAGTACTTC. This sequence encodes CASSSLTGAGVGETQYF.

This chain links TRBV5-1 with TRBJ1-3, with D hard to call. V lost 4 bases to trimming and J lost 4 bases, with 15 bases between them. CDR1 is SGHRS, CDR2 YFSETQ, per germline. This CDR3 is 15 amino acids long. The CDR3 DNA follows: TGCGCCAGCAGCGAGGATCGCTCAGCGGGAAACACCATATATTTT. Translating it yields CASSEDRSAGNTIYF.

This chain uses TRBV18 with TRBJ1-4; the D is unclear. This CDR3 has 13 amino acids. CDR1 is KGHSH and CDR2 is LQKENI in the germline V gene. V was pared by 7 bases and J by 6 bases, with 12 bases between. The CDR3 DNA is TGTGCCAGCTGCGCCGCCCCCGATGAAAAACTGTTTTTT. Amino acids: CASCAAPDEKLFF.

The chain carries TRBV5-4 and TRBJ2-7; TRBD2 is a possible D gene (6 bases). Germline V CDR1 and CDR2: SGHNT, YYREEE (reference sequence). Deletions cut 3 bases from V and 5 bases from J, with 15 bases between. This CDR3 is built from 14 residues. The CDR3 loop reads CASSSFASGHEQYF. The CDR3 DNA is TGTGCCAGCAGCTCCTTCGCGAGCGGGCACGAGCAGTACTTC.

This chain joins TRBV6-5 and TRBJ1-6, with a tentative D call TRBD1 (5 bases). Per the germline V gene, CDR1 is MNHEY and CDR2 is SVGAGI. The CDR3 contains 15 residues. Trimming stripped 0 bases from V and 9 bases from J, with 12 bases between. CDR3: CASSYSGHNPSPLHF. As DNA, the CDR3 is TGTGCCAGCAGTTACTCCGGACACAACCCTTCACCCCTCCACTTT.

The chain links TRBV7-9 to TRBJ2-7, with D unresolved. This CDR3 is 14 amino acids long. Germline V gene sequence: CDR1 SEHNR, CDR2 FQNEAQ (reference sequence). Trimming removed 3 bases from V and 2 bases from J, with 11 bases in between. In nucleotides, the CDR3 is TGTGCCAGCAGCTTTCCGTGGCCTCCCTACGAGCAGTACTTC. The encoded protein is CASSFPWPPYEQYF.

This clone was detected only a few times. The genes are TRBV28 and TRBJ1-5; maybe TRBD1 (6 bases). CDR3 length: 14 residues. Germline loops: CDR1 MDHEN, CDR2 SYDVKM. The V and J ends lost 7 bases and 4 bases respectively, with 14 bases between them. CDR3 sequence reads: CASNPGHGNQPQHF. In DNA, the CDR3 is TGTGCCAGCAACCCGGGACACGGTAATCAGCCCCAGCATTTT.

This chain links TRBV29-1 with TRBJ1-2; TRBD1 agrees at 7 bases. The CDR3 contains 11 residues. The germline V gene has CDR1 SQVTM and CDR2 ANQGSEA. V was pared by 5 bases and J by 7 bases, with 4 bases of the junction left unmatched. The CDR3 coding sequence is TGCAGCGTTTCCCCAGGGGGTGGCTACACCTTC. Amino acid sequence: CSVSPGGGYTF.

This clone showed up just a few times. The chain uses TRBV6-6 and TRBJ1-2, with TRBD1 matching 10 bases. The germline V gene encodes CDR1 MNHNY and CDR2 SVGAGI (reference sequence). The CDR3 runs 15 residues. V shed 6 bases, J shed 7 bases, and the junction held 11 bases outside the gene matches. This chain's CDR3 is CASREDRGRVGGYTF. CDR3 DNA: TGTGCCAGCAGAGAGGACAGGGGGAGGGTTGGTGGCTACACCTTC.

In its sample, this clone was seen a few times. The V gene is TRBV6-5, the J gene TRBJ2-4, with D maybe TRBD1 (5 bases). The ends were cut back, 5 bases at V and 0 bases at J, with 8 bases in the middle. Germline V lookup: CDR1 MNHEY, CDR2 SVGAGI. This CDR3 spans 14 amino acids. The CDR3 reads CASSEGVAKNIQYF. CDR3 DNA: TGTGCCAGCAGTGAAGGGGTAGCCAAAAACATTCAGTACTTC.

This clone was detected a few times. The rearrangement links TRBV10-1 to TRBJ2-3, with 10 bases matching TRBD2. With 5 bases clipped from V and 6 bases from J, the junction kept 8 bases outside the gene matches. Germline CDR1 WNHNN, CDR2 SYGVQD (reference sequence). This CDR3 is 15 amino acids long. The CDR3 protein is CASSPSSGRMDTQYF. The CDR3 DNA reads TGCGCCAGCAGTCCTTCTAGCGGGAGAATGGATACGCAGTATTTT.

This sequence joins TRBV4-2 and TRBJ1-3; 10 nucleotides agree with TRBD1. Germline lookup yields CDR1 LGHNA and CDR2 YNFKEQ. The V segment lost 4 bases and the J segment 1 base; nucleotides outside the gene matches: 7. CDR3 length equals 17 residues. The chain's CDR3 is CASSPRQGASSGNTIYF. The CDR3 DNA reads TGTGCCAGCAGCCCCCGACAGGGGGCATCTTCTGGAAACACCATATATTTT.

The chain links TRBV5-1 to TRBJ2-6; the D gene is possibly TRBD2 (5 bases). Germline V lookup: CDR1 SGHRS, CDR2 YFSETQ. V was clipped by 0 bases and J by 3 bases, with 10 bases between them. The CDR3 loop spans 16 amino acids. This CDR3 is CASSLAGGGGANVLTF. The CDR3 DNA reads TGCGCCAGCAGCTTGGCCGGCGGAGGTGGGGCCAACGTCCTGACTTTC.

V and J are TRBV28 and TRBJ2-1; D perhaps matches TRBD1 (7 bases). CDR1 and CDR2 (germline): MDHEN, SYDVKM. This CDR3 region has 16 residues. V dropped 8 bases and J dropped 6 bases, with 23 bases sitting between them. The CDR3 DNA is TGTGCCAGCCCTCCCCCGAAGGCAGGGGGGCCCAATGAGCAGTTCTTC. Translating it yields CASPPPKAGGPNEQFF.

The genes are TRBV4-2 and TRBJ2-3; 8 bases are shared with TRBD2. The CDR3 contains 14 residues. Trimming at V came to 8 bases and at J to 4 bases, leaving 8 bases not matched to a gene. Per germline, CDR1 LGHNA and CDR2 YNFKEQ. The CDR3 loop reads CASLGGGRADTQYF. In DNA form, the CDR3 reads TGTGCCAGCCTCGGGGGGGGCCGAGCAGATACGCAGTATTTT.

This sequence joins TRBV13 and TRBJ1-4; 10 nucleotides agree with TRBD1. Germline CDR1 PRHDT, CDR2 FYEKMQ (reference sequence). The CDR3 extends over 15 amino acids. With V trimmed by 5 bases and J by 6 bases, 6 bases remained unmatched. The CDR3: CASSQTGTGDEKLFF. In DNA form, the CDR3 reads TGTGCCAGCAGCCAAACCGGGACAGGGGATGAAAAACTGTTTTTT.

The V gene is TRBV18, the J gene TRBJ1-2; 8 bases map to TRBD1. The CDR3 consists of 15 residues. J gave up 4 bases and V 0 bases, and 4 bases lay outside the gene matches. CDR1 KGHSH and CDR2 LQKENI come from the germline V gene. CDR3: CASSPPAGGFYGYTF. As DNA, the CDR3 is TGTGCCAGCTCACCACCGGCAGGGGGCTTCTATGGCTACACCTTC.

This rearrangement joins TRBV11-2 to TRBJ2-7, with 10 bases identical to TRBD1. Germline values: CDR1 SGHAT, CDR2 FQNNGV. V lost 0 bases to trimming and J lost 5 bases; unmatched junction nucleotides: 7. The CDR3 loop spans 16 amino acids. Here the CDR3 reads CASSLETGQGIDEQYF. CDR3 nucleotides: TGTGCCAGCAGCTTAGAGACGGGACAGGGGATCGACGAGCAGTACTTC.

The rearrangement links TRBV5-6 to TRBJ1-2; D is undetermined. CDR1 is SGHDT, CDR2 YYEEEE, per germline. CDR3 length: 12 residues. V dropped 4 bases and J dropped 3 bases, with 7 bases sitting between them. In nucleotides, the CDR3 is TGTGCCAGCAGCGTCAGTGACTATGGCTACACCTTC. The encoded protein is CASSVSDYGYTF.

The V and J genes are TRBV13 and TRBJ2-7, with 8 bases matching TRBD1. This CDR3 is built from 15 residues. Germline CDR1 is PRHDT and CDR2 is FYEKMQ (reference sequence). Trimming cost V 4 bases and J 2 bases; bases outside gene matches: 7. The CDR3 nucleotides are TGTGCCAGCAGCTCGGGACAGGACCTAACCTACGAGCAGTACTTC. This encodes CASSSGQDLTYEQYF.